Listed here are 28 T cell receptor beta chains from one sample, sequenced in a study of blood T cell repertoires in COVID-19. Data came from immunoSEQ multiplex PCR; TCRdb stores just in-frame clones and leaves some out. The sample holds about 230,000 clones, roughly 88% seen once. What was sequenced was PBMCs or T cells enriched from blood (not recorded which). The receptors shown here come from a middle-aged woman with acute COVID-19.

The V gene is TRBV12-3 or TRBV12-4, the J gene TRBJ1-4, with 7 bases fitting TRBD1. The CDR3 is 13 amino acids. Trimming cost V 7 bases and J 7 bases; bases outside gene matches: 6. CDR3: CASTVTGSEKLFF. The CDR3 nucleotides read TGTGCCAGCACCGTGACAGGGAGTGAAAAACTGTTTTTT.

The J gene is TRBJ2-7, the V gene TRBV6-6; 9 bases line up with TRBD1. Germline-derived CDR1 and CDR2 are MNHNY and SVGAGI (reference sequence). The length of the CDR3 is 15 residues. V gave up 0 bases and J gave up 2 bases; unmatched junction bases: 2. The CDR3: CASSYSGTGPYEQYF. CDR3 in DNA: TGTGCCAGCAGTTACTCAGGGACAGGGCCCTACGAGCAGTACTTC.

The chain has TRBV10-3 and TRBJ1-1; the match to TRBD1 covers 8 bases. The CDR3 covers 14 residues. J lost 1 base, V lost 2 bases, and 0 bases had no gene match. Germline CDR1 ENHRY, CDR2 SYGVKD. The CDR3 DNA reads as TGTGCCATCAGTGAGGGACAGGGGAACACTGAAGCTTTCTTT. Its translation: CAISEGQGNTEAFF.

The chain carries TRBV6-2 or TRBV6-3 and TRBJ1-2, with 8 positions matching TRBD1. The trim removed 4 bases at V and 7 bases at J, leaving 8 bases unmatched. The germline V gene encodes CDR1 MNHEY and CDR2 SVGEGT. This CDR3 contains 14 residues. CDR3 protein: CASSWGDRISGYTF. CDR3 DNA sequence: TGTGCCAGCAGTTGGGGGGACAGGATATCTGGCTACACCTTC.

The V and J genes are TRBV10-1 and TRBJ2-1; TRBD2 agrees at 10 bases. This CDR3 has 15 amino acids. J gave up 6 bases and V 5 bases, and 7 bases lay outside the gene matches. CDR1 is WNHNN, CDR2 SYGVQD, per germline (reference sequence). The DNA for the CDR3 is TGCGCCAGCAGTCCCACTAGCGGGGTATTCAATGAGCAGTTCTTC. Translation gives CASSPTSGVFNEQFF.

The V call is TRBV5-4, the J call TRBJ1-2; maybe TRBD1 (5 bases). CDR3 length: 13 residues. V lost 4 bases, J lost 7 bases, and 14 bases lay in between. Per germline, CDR1 SGHNT and CDR2 YYREEE (reference sequence). The CDR3 protein is CASSPGGEAGYTF. CDR3 DNA sequence: TGTGCCAGCAGCCCGGGAGGGGAGGCTGGCTACACCTTC.

This chain links TRBV7-9 with TRBJ2-2; weak D call: TRBD1 (6 bases). Germline V gene data show CDR1 as SEHNR and CDR2 as FQNEAQ (reference sequence). Trimming left V 4 bases short and J 4 bases short, with 10 bases between. This CDR3 comprises 14 residues. CDR3 sequence (DNA): TGTGCCAGCAGCTCCTGGGGGCTCACCGGGGAGCTGTTTTTT. Encoded protein: CASSSWGLTGELFF.

The chain has TRBV28 and TRBJ1-4; possible D gene TRBD1, 5 bases. V was trimmed by 6 bases and J by 4 bases, leaving 15 bases between them. Per germline, CDR1 MDHEN and CDR2 SYDVKM. This CDR3 region has 15 residues. This chain's CDR3 is CASRSSGRGNEKLFF. The CDR3 region has the DNA TGTGCCAGCAGGAGCTCAGGGCGGGGTAATGAAAAACTGTTTTTT.

The chain links TRBV6-5 to TRBJ1-2; D is undetermined. The CDR3 contains 14 residues. Germline CDR1 reads MNHEY; CDR2 reads SVGAGI. Between the trimmed V and J ends, which lost 7 bases and 0 bases, there was a span of 12 bases. CDR3 sequence: CASTEGRSNYGYTF. The DNA for the CDR3 is TGTGCCAGCACCGAGGGCAGATCTAACTATGGCTACACCTTC.

The sample holds one count of this clone. This chain links TRBV10-3 with TRBJ2-1, with TRBD2 matching 11 bases. The V segment lost 3 bases and the J segment 7 bases; nucleotides outside the gene matches: 5. The germline V gene has CDR1 ENHRY and CDR2 SYGVKD. There are 15 residues in the CDR3. The chain's CDR3 is CAISDLAGGMNEQFF. The DNA of the CDR3 is TGTGCCATCAGTGATCTAGCGGGAGGCATGAATGAGCAGTTCTTC.

J is TRBJ1-4 and V is TRBV7-2, with 8 bases matching TRBD1. V was pared by 5 bases and J by 4 bases, with 18 bases of the junction left unmatched. CDR1 SGHTA and CDR2 FQGNSA come from the germline V gene. This CDR3 is 19 amino acids long. This CDR3 is CASSKTGTGLNVLNEKLFF. CDR3 DNA: TGTGCCAGCAGCAAGACCGGGACAGGCCTAAATGTACTTAATGAAAAACTGTTTTTT.

As DNA, the CDR3 is TGCGCCAGCAGCCAAGATAGGGCGGGCTCCTACAATGAGCAGTTCTTC. It translates to CASSQDRAGSYNEQFF. This chain joins TRBV4-1 and TRBJ2-1; tentative D call: TRBD2 (5 bases). CDR3 length equals 16 residues. V was clipped by 0 bases and J by 0 bases, with 9 bases between them. Germline-derived CDR1 and CDR2 are MGHRA and YSYEKL.

The rearrangement uses TRBV5-6 and TRBJ2-3; maybe TRBD2 (5 bases). V lost 2 bases and J lost 1, with 11 bases in between. CDR3 length equals 15 residues. Looked up from germline, CDR1 is SGHDT and CDR2 is YYEEEE. The CDR3 spells CASSFGFSGTDTQYF. DNA of the CDR3: TGTGCCAGCAGCTTTGGGTTTAGCGGCACAGATACGCAGTATTTT.

The V and J genes are TRBV5-4 and TRBJ2-7, with 8 bases lining up with TRBD2. Germline lookup yields CDR1 SGHNT and CDR2 YYREEE (reference sequence). Trimming at V came to 4 bases and at J to 0 bases, leaving 6 bases not matched to a gene. This CDR3 comprises 15 residues. The CDR3 spells CASSMRGAPSYEQYF. The CDR3 nucleotides are TGTGCCAGCAGCATGCGGGGGGCCCCCTCCTACGAGCAGTACTTC.

This clone was recorded only once. The chain carries TRBV11-3 and TRBJ1-1; the D is unclear. The CDR3 spans 15 residues. Deletions cut 5 bases from V and 6 bases from J, with 19 bases between. The germline V gene has CDR1 SGHNT and CDR2 YENEEA. CDR3 coding DNA: TGTGCCAGCAGCCGCGGGGAGCCACCCCACTCTGAAGCTTTCTTT. Its protein product is CASSRGEPPHSEAFF. The variable domain in full, with the rest retrieved from reference TRBV11-3 and TRBJ1-1, is EAGVVQSPRYKIIEKKQPVAFWCNPISGHNTLYWYLQNLGQGPELLIRYENEEAVDDSQLPKDRFSAERLKGVDSTLKIQPAELGDSAVYLCASSRGEPPHSEAFFGQGTRLTVV.

In its sample, this clone was seen a few times. Written as DNA, the CDR3 is TGTGCTAGTGGTTTGACACGACAGGAGGTAGGTGAAAAACTGTTTTTT. Protein product: CASGLTRQEVGEKLFF. The J gene is TRBJ1-4, the V gene TRBV12-5; perhaps TRBD1 as D (6 bases). CDR1 is LGHNT, CDR2 FRNRAP, per germline. The CDR3 extends over 16 amino acids. V lost 2 bases and J lost 7, with 17 bases in between.

This clone was seen once. V is TRBV4-1 and J is TRBJ2-5; possible D gene TRBD2, 6 bases. The CDR3 is 16 amino acids. Trimming left V 1 base short and J 7 bases short, with 19 bases between. Looked up from germline, CDR1 is MGHRA and CDR2 is YSYEKL. The CDR3 DNA reads TGCGCCAGCAGCCAAGGCGGCGGGGCTGGTCTTGGGACCCAGTACTTC. This codes for CASSQGGGAGLGTQYF.

This sequence joins TRBV6-5 and TRBJ2-5, with 8 positions matching TRBD2. Germline V gene lookup returns CDR1 MNHEY and CDR2 SVGAGI. With 0 bases clipped from V and 1 base from J, the junction kept 1 base outside the gene matches. This CDR3 is built from 15 residues. CDR3 in DNA: TGTGCCAGCAGTTACTCCAGCGGGGGCCAAGAGACCCAGTACTTC. It is translated as CASSYSSGGQETQYF.

The chain carries TRBV11-3 and TRBJ2-1; 8 nucleotides match TRBD1. Germline-derived CDR1 and CDR2 are SGHNT and YENEEA. There are 16 residues in the CDR3. Germline trimming cut 1 base from V and 4 bases from J; bases unmatched to any gene: 6. Here the CDR3 DNA reads TGTGCCAGCAGCTTAGTCACAGGGGGTTTGTACAATGAGCAGTTCTTC. It yields the protein CASSLVTGGLYNEQFF.

CDR3 in DNA: TGTGCCAGCAGCCCTGACGGGGGGAATTCACCCCTCCACTTT. Its protein is CASSPDGGNSPLHF. V and J are TRBV25-1 and TRBJ1-6, with D perhaps TRBD1 (5 bases). Trimming took off 6 bases at V and 7 bases at J, with 13 bases between the two ends. There are 14 residues in the CDR3. CDR1 and CDR2 (germline): MGHDK, SYGVNS. The entire variable domain, with the rest obtained from reference TRBV25-1 and TRBJ1-6, is as follows: EADIYQTPRYLVIGTGKKITLECSQTMGHDKMYWYQQDPGMELHLIHYSYGVNSTEKGDLSSESTVSRIRTEHFPLTLESARPSHTSQYLCASSPDGGNSPLHFGNGTRLTVT.

The chain joins TRBV5-1 to TRBJ1-1; D perhaps matches TRBD1 (5 bases). The germline V gene has CDR1 SGHRS and CDR2 YFSETQ. The CDR3 is 14 residues long. V gave up 0 bases and J gave up 4 bases, with 10 bases separating them. CDR3 coding DNA: TGCGCCAGCAGCTTGGAGGTCGGGGGCACTGAAGCTTTCTTT. Translation: CASSLEVGGTEAFF.

The V gene is TRBV5-1, the J gene TRBJ2-7, with 8 positions matching TRBD2. CDR3 size: 16 residues. CDR1 and CDR2 (germline): SGHRS, YFSETQ. J lost 2 bases, V lost 4 bases, and 11 bases had no gene match. Written as DNA, the CDR3 is TGCGCCAGCAGCCCGAAAGCGGCGGGGGGAACCTACGAGCAGTACTTC. It is translated as CASSPKAAGGTYEQYF.

This clone came up a few times. The V call is TRBV7-9, the J call TRBJ1-2; tentatively, D is TRBD1 (6 bases). Per germline, CDR1 SEHNR and CDR2 FQNEAQ (reference sequence). This CDR3 spans 14 amino acids. V lost 3 bases, J lost 3 bases, and 11 bases lay in between. The CDR3 is CASSLRGADYGYTF. The CDR3 nucleotides are TGTGCCAGCAGCTTGCGGGGGGCCGACTATGGCTACACCTTC.

This clone was detected only once. The chain has TRBV10-3 and TRBJ2-5; 11 bases are shared with TRBD2. Germline V gene sequence: CDR1 ENHRY, CDR2 SYGVKD. Trimming at V came to 3 bases and at J to 4 bases, leaving 10 bases not matched to a gene. This CDR3 is 17 amino acids long. In DNA form, the CDR3 reads TGTGCCATCAGTGAACCAGCTGGGCTAGCGGGGGGAGAGACCCAGTACTTC. This sequence encodes CAISEPAGLAGGETQYF.

The chain has TRBV25-1 and TRBJ1-2; 9 bases line up with TRBD1. The CDR3 contains 15 residues. Germline V gene sequence: CDR1 MGHDK, CDR2 SYGVNS. Trimming at V came to 3 bases and at J to 2 bases, leaving 4 bases not matched to a gene. CDR3 DNA: TGTGCCAGCAGTGATCCCACAGGGGGCAACTATGGCTACACCTTC. Protein product: CASSDPTGGNYGYTF.

The chain combines TRBV5-8 with TRBJ1-2; 10 bases fit TRBD1. Germline CDR1 is SGHTS and CDR2 is YDEGEE. The CDR3 runs 16 residues. Losses at the gene ends were 0 bases for V and 4 bases for J; bases not matched to a gene: 6. The CDR3 sequence is CASSLGLRDRGYGYTF. CDR3 in DNA: TGTGCCAGCAGCTTGGGACTCCGGGACAGGGGCTATGGCTACACCTTC.

The chain has TRBV12-5 and TRBJ2-3; TRBD2 aligns across 10 bases. J gave up 14 bases and V 0 bases, and 2 bases lay outside the gene matches. CDR3 length: 12 amino acids. CDR1 LGHNT and CDR2 FRNRAP come from the germline V gene. The CDR3 is CASGLVTSGSYF. The CDR3 DNA reads TGTGCTAGTGGTTTGGTGACTAGCGGGTCGTATTTT.

J is TRBJ2-3 and V is TRBV6-5; 11 positions match TRBD2. With 6 bases clipped from V and 3 bases from J, the junction kept 2 bases outside the gene matches. Germline lookup yields CDR1 MNHEY and CDR2 SVGAGI. This CDR3 contains 14 residues. This chain's CDR3 is CASSRLAGTDTQYF. CDR3 coding DNA: TGTGCCAGCAGCCGACTAGCGGGGACAGATACGCAGTATTTT.